These T cell receptor beta chains were read from a single sample in a study of T cell responses to AZD1222 COVID-19 vaccine. Repertoires were generated with immunoSEQ multiplex PCR, while TCRdb's copy carries only in-frame clones and drops some. The data hold around 65,000 clones, with over 80% observed a single time. The sample consisted of peripheral blood, taken 28 days after the second AZD1222 dose. The receptor source for this set is an adult who received the AZD1222 COVID-19 vaccine. Each CDR3 is given without its conserved first and last residue. Only part of the rows carry a size: once, few, many, or a class if the clone is expanded.

clone_size v_call cdr3_aa
NA TRBV28 ASSWGSGIYNEQF
NA TRBV3-1/TRBV3-2 ASSPSGGFRTGELF
NA TRBV7-6 ASSLSQGAREQY
NA TRBV6-5 ASSYFSDRDYSPLH
NA TRBV5-5 ASSRTFRDRVLNQPQH
NA TRBV7-9 ASSSKGLPIVIDTEAF
NA TRBV5-1 ASGTLPGRGYT
NA TRBV6-5 ASGRQLGDTQY
NA TRBV21-1 ASRLARGSRYETQY
NA TRBV27 ASSPRDGGSEKLF
NA TRBV11-2 ASSFRGRRVPYEQY
few TRBV6-1 ASSESWSNRAF
NA TRBV5-6 ASSFLGSDEQY
few TRBV7-3 ASSELASPDTQY
NA TRBV19 ASLPVAGGPDTQY
NA TRBV10-3 AISESGRESVEQF
NA TRBV4-1 ASSQPRGAEQY
NA TRBV18 ASSPRGNIQY
NA TRBV11-2 ASSLAPWRDGYT
NA TRBV6-5 ASKVYGTEAF
NA TRBV10-3 AISVLSRDRGTGELF
NA TRBV5-1 ASSSGTFERRETQY
NA TRBV3-1/TRBV3-2 ASSQMSGTWGV